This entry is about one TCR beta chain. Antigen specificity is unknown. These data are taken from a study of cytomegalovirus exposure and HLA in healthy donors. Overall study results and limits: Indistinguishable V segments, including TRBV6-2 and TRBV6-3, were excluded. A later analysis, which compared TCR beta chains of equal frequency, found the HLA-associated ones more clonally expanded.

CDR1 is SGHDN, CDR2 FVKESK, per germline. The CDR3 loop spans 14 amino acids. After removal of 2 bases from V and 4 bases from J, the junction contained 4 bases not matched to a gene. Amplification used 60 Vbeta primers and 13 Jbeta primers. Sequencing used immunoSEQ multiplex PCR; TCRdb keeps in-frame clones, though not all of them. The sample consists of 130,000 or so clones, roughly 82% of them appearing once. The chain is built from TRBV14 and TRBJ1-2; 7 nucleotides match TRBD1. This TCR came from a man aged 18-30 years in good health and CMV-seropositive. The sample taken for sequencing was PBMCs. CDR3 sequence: CASSQRQGVYGYTF. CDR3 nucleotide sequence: TGTGCCAGCAGCCAAAGACAGGGAGTCTATGGCTACACCTTC.